These T cell receptor beta chains were read from a single sample in a study of T cell responses to AZD1222 COVID-19 vaccine. The repertoire was sequenced with immunoSEQ multiplex PCR; TCRdb's copy has only in-frame clones and lacks some. The table has 100,000 to 150,000 clones, around 87% seen once. Material: peripheral blood, obtained on day 0 of AZD1222 vaccination. These receptor sequences come from an adult in good health. The CDR3 runs from the conserved cysteine through the conserved F or W. A D gene is named only where the DNA matches it firmly. Clone size is shown for a subset of rows, as once, few, many or a class of expanded clone.

TRBJ1-1 | . | . | TRBV4-1 | TGCGCCAGCAGCCTTTCCTCCGGGGGCACTGAAGCTTTCTTT | CASSLSSGGTEAFF
TRBJ2-7 | . | . | TRBV6-5 | TGTGCCAGGGGCCGGCGCAGTCCCCTAGAGCAGTACTTC | CARGRRSPLEQYF
TRBJ2-1 | . | . | TRBV30 | TGTGCCTGGAGTTACGGGGCTCCAGGGAATGAGCAGTTCTTC | CAWSYGAPGNEQFF
TRBJ1-4 | . | . | TRBV10-1 | TGCGCCAGCATTTCGCCGGCTAAACTGTTTTTT | CASISPAKLFF
TRBJ1-5 | once | . | TRBV23-1 | TGCGCCAGCAGTCAATCGCTTCCCAGGGATAGCAATCAGCCCCAGCATTTT | CASSQSLPRDSNQPQHF
TRBJ1-2 | . | . | TRBV4-1 | TGCGCCAGCAGCCAGACAGGAGATGGCTACACCTTC | CASSQTGDGYTF
TRBJ1-6 | . | . | TRBV28 | TGTGCCAGCAGTTTGGTGGACGGATTTTATAATTCACCCCTCCACTTT | CASSLVDGFYNSPLHF
TRBJ1-2 | . | TRBD1 | TRBV19 | TGTGCCAGTAGTATAGCCCGGACAGGGCCTCCCGGTGGCTACACCTTC | CASSIARTGPPGGYTF
TRBJ2-7 | . | . | TRBV7-2 | TGTGCCAGCAGCTACCGGACAGACTCCTACGAGCAGTACTTC | CASSYRTDSYEQYF
TRBJ2-3 | . | TRBD2 | TRBV5-1 | TGCGCCAGCAGCTTGAGACTAGCGGGGGGCCCGACTAGCACAGATACGCAGTATTTT | CASSLRLAGGPTSTDTQYF
TRBJ1-4 | . | . | TRBV4-1 | TGCGCCAGCAGCCAAGATTCGCGGATGGTTTTTGGGAAACTGTTTTTT | CASSQDSRMVFGKLFF
TRBJ1-1 | . | . | TRBV27 | TGTGCCAGCAGTTTCGGGGGGGTGCGCACTGAAGCTTTCTTT | CASSFGGVRTEAFF
TRBJ2-1 | once | TRBD2 | TRBV9 | TGTGCCAGCAGCGGACTAGCGGCTTCGGATGAGCAGTTCTTC | CASSGLAASDEQFF
TRBJ2-7 | . | . | TRBV10-3 | TGTGCCATCAGTGAGTCGCGAGAAATCCCGGACTTC | CAISESREIPDF
TRBJ1-2 | . | . | TRBV9 | TGTGCCAGCAGCCCCGCGAGCTATGGCTACACCTTC | CASSPASYGYTF
TRBJ1-6 | . | . | TRBV10-3 | TGTGCCATCAGTGAGTCGGGCGGAGGGAATTCACCCCTCCACTTT | CAISESGGGNSPLHF
TRBJ2-1 | . | . | TRBV18 | TGTGCCAGCTCACCCCTCGGGAATGAGCAGTTCTTC | CASSPLGNEQFF
TRBJ2-5 | . | . | TRBV4-1 | TGCGCCAGCAGCCAAGATGCAGAAGAGACCCAGTACTTC | CASSQDAEETQYF
TRBJ2-3 | . | . | TRBV27 | TGTGCCAGCAGTTCCGGGACCCTCCCAGATACGCAGTATTTT | CASSSGTLPDTQYF
TRBJ1-2 | . | . | TRBV11-2 | TGTGCCAGCAGCCCAGTCCGCGGTGGGGACGGCAACTATGGCTACACCTTC | CASSPVRGGDGNYGYTF
TRBJ1-1 | . | . | TRBV29-1 | TGCAGCGTAGGGAGGGGGGCGAACACTGAAGCTTTCTTT | CSVGRGANTEAFF
TRBJ2-3 | . | TRBD2 | TRBV5-1 | TGCGCCAGCAGCTTGAAGACTAGCGGGAGCTCCGGCACAGATACGCAGTATTTT | CASSLKTSGSSGTDTQYF
TRBJ2-1 | . | TRBD2 | TRBV7-3 | TGTGCCAGCAGCTTACTAGCGGGAGTGCGCAATGAGCAGTTCTTC | CASSLLAGVRNEQFF
TRBJ2-1 | . | . | TRBV7-2 | TGTGCCAGCAGCCTTCTAAACAATGAGCAGTTCTTC | CASSLLNNEQFF
TRBJ1-6 | . | . | TRBV7-9 | TGTGCCAGCAGCTTAGCGGGGGCGCGTCCACCCCTCCACTTT | CASSLAGARPPLHF
TRBJ2-1 | . | . | TRBV6-4 | TGTGCCACCCGGTGGGGCCAGGAGCAGTTCTTC | CATRWGQEQFF
TRBJ1-6 | . | TRBD1 | TRBV2 | TGTGCCAGCAGTGAAACGGGACAGGAAAATTCACCCCTCCACTTT | CASSETGQENSPLHF
TRBJ1-1 | . | . | TRBV15 | TGTGCCACCAGCGCCCGAGAGGCTTCGTGGGGGAACACTGAAGCTTTCTTT | CATSAREASWGNTEAFF
TRBJ2-2 | few | TRBD1 | TRBV16 | TGTGCCAGCAGCCAACGGACAGGGGGCACCGGGGAGCTGTTTTTT | CASSQRTGGTGELFF
TRBJ1-1 | . | TRBD1 | TRBV18 | TGTGCCAGCTCACCGAAACAGGGGGCGGGGAACACTGAAGCTTTCTTT | CASSPKQGAGNTEAFF
TRBJ2-2 | . | . | TRBV14 | TGTGCCAGCAGCCGGGGCGGGGCCTCCGGATGGGAACTGTTTTTT | CASSRGGASGWELFF
TRBJ1-2 | . | TRBD1 | TRBV28 | TGTGCCGGACAGGGGATGAACTATGGCTACACCTTC | CAGQGMNYGYTF
TRBJ2-1 | . | . | TRBV2 | TGTGCCAGCAGCGCTACTAGTCGTAGGTTCTTC | CASSATSRRFF
TRBJ2-2 | . | . | TRBV5-1 | TGCGCCAGCAGCTCTTCCCCATTAGCGGCCGGGGAGCTGTTTTTT | CASSSSPLAAGELFF
TRBJ1-2 | . | . | TRBV7-2 | TGTGCCAGCAGCTTAGGCGCAGGGTTGGGTTATGGCTACACCTTC | CASSLGAGLGYGYTF
TRBJ2-3 | . | TRBD2 | TRBV4-3 | TGCGCCAGCAGCCAAGATACCCCCGGCGGGGGGGATACGCAGTATTTT | CASSQDTPGGGDTQYF
TRBJ1-1 | . | . | TRBV7-2 | TGTGCCAGCAGCTTAGTAGGGTGGAACACTGAAGCTTTCTTT | CASSLVGWNTEAFF
TRBJ1-2 | . | . | TRBV6-1 | TGTGCCAGCAGTGAAGGGACCACGGGCTATGGCTACACCTTC | CASSEGTTGYGYTF
TRBJ1-1 | . | . | TRBV14 | TGTGCCAGCAGCACCCTTAGGACGGGTGAAGCTTTCTTT | CASSTLRTGEAFF
TRBJ1-1 | . | . | TRBV7-2 | TGTGCCAGCAGCCAGGACAGATACACTGAAGCTTTCTTT | CASSQDRYTEAFF
TRBJ2-5 | . | . | TRBV5-1 | TGCGCCAGCAGCTCAAGAGGGTCGGGAGAGACCCAGTACTTC | CASSSRGSGETQYF
TRBJ2-5 | . | TRBD2 | TRBV5-1 | TGCGCCAGCAGCTTGGGGACTAGCGGGGATAAAGAGACCCAGTACTTC | CASSLGTSGDKETQYF